This record looks at one TCR beta chain sequence and its context. The sample holds many counts of this clonotype. Its antigen remains unidentified. Per-nucleotide qualities are absent, and no much larger clonotype sits a single base away. Interpreted using the paper, the treatment or condition label stands for: allogeneic hematopoietic cell transplantation with graft depleted of TCRalphabeta T cells and CD19 B cells. TCRalphabeta/CD19-depleted allogeneic hematopoietic cell grafts were given to the transplant recipients, all of whom were children. The data belong to a study of T-cell reconstitution after alpha-beta-depleted transplantation in children listed by TCRdb under 2016. Context from the whole study: Using TCR repertoire profiling, the study followed T-cell immune reconstitution in a quantitative way in children after TCRalphabeta/CD19-depleted allogeneic hematopoietic cell transplantation. The study at large found these results: About two months after transplant, the apparently early recovery of alphabetaT-cell counts reportedly depended on just several hundred clones that had expanded rapidly and came from non-depleted graft cells. Hyperexpanded clone frequencies declined over subsequent months; after one year, T-cell counts and TCRbeta diversity were mostly attributed to newly produced T cells. The high TCRbeta diversity at day 60 in some patients was ascribed to recipient T cells and intrathymic progenitors that had survived conditioning.

Measured from the cysteine to the phenylalanine, the CDR3 is 16 residues long. Only the CDR3 part of the read is kept: 48 bases, read in frame from the first base. V loses 6 bases, J loses 4 bases, and the germline ends lie 22 bases apart. Via the germline V gene (reference sequence), CDR1 is DFQATT and CDR2 SNEGSKA. Library method: PCR. Reads for this sample came from an Illumina HiSeq 2500. TCR libraries were prepared with molecular barcoding, using unique molecular identifiers to normalize TCRbeta repertoire quantification. TCRdb applied fastp at Q25 and MiXCR to the public reads, then kept only in-frame beta chains. Rows are unified per CDR3 protein, each entry keeping the most common DNA and genes. This sample is represented by around 670,000 distinct CDR3 sequences; around 13% of them were singletons. The ten largest clones capture 0.79% of the sample.

The sequence joins TRBV20-1 to TRBJ2-1, and possibly TRBD2, on 5 matching bases. The TCR sequence derives from a girl aged 2 to 9 with congenital amegakaryocytic thrombocytopenia, due to receive a stem cell transplant. This specimen consisted of PBMCs, obtained before TCRalphabeta/CD19-depleted stem cell transplant. Read as DNA, the sequence is TGCAGTGCCCCCGCTTTGGGCCCGGGGAGATACAATGAGCAGTTCTTC. This is translated as CSAPALGPGRYNEQFF.